Following are 20 T cell receptor beta chains from one sample sequenced in a study of shared clonotypes between healthy human individuals. CD8 cells classed as naive were CD45RO-negative and positively selected for CCR7, excluding terminally differentiated effector memory CD45RA+ cells. The assay was immunoSEQ multiplex PCR, and TCRdb's table has in-frame clones only and misses some. The top ten clones hold approximately 1.6% of a sample with about 2.1 million clones, about 93% of them seen once. The sample comprised naive CD8+ T cells from PBMCs. These receptors were obtained from a man between 18 and 29 years old in good health. Some clones in this sample may be carry-over from other donors' samples.

J is TRBJ1-2 and V is TRBV2, with D unclear. This CDR3 is built from 14 residues. With 2 bases removed from V and 4 bases from J, the gap between germline ends came to 11 bases. Germline V lookup: CDR1 SNHLY, CDR2 FYNNEI. CDR3: CASSESRRVYGYTF. As DNA, the CDR3 is TGTGCCAGCAGTGAAAGTCGGAGGGTCTATGGCTACACCTTC.

V usage is TRBV27 and J usage is TRBJ2-6; D is uncertain. The CDR3 extends over 15 amino acids. Trimming shortened V by 2 bases and J by 2 bases, and 7 bases separated the two germline ends. From germline, CDR1 is MNHEY and CDR2 SMNVEV (reference sequence). The CDR3 nucleotides are TGTGCCAGCAGTTTAGGAAGTCCTGGGGCCAACGTCCTGACTTTC. Its protein is CASSLGSPGANVLTF.

The rearrangement joins TRBV5-1 to TRBJ2-7; possible D gene TRBD2, 6 bases. Deletions cut 0 bases from V and 0 bases from J, with 7 bases between. The germline gives CDR1 SGHRS, CDR2 YFSETQ. The CDR3 spans 14 residues. In DNA form, the CDR3 reads TGCGCCAGCAGCTTGGAGACTAGCTCCTACGAGCAGTACTTC. Protein product: CASSLETSSYEQYF.

The rearrangement joins TRBV5-4 to TRBJ2-2; 9 bases match TRBD2. Germline V gene lookup returns CDR1 SGHNT and CDR2 YYREEE (reference sequence). The CDR3 spans 15 residues. The J segment lost 6 bases and the V segment lost 2 bases, leaving 5 bases of the junction unmatched. Here the CDR3 reads CASSFGAGGPGELFF. DNA of the CDR3: TGTGCCAGCAGCTTTGGGGCGGGAGGGCCCGGGGAGCTGTTTTTT.

Of note for this clone: Other DNA sequences in the same sample also yield this CDR3. The chain is built from TRBV13 and TRBJ2-2; D gene uncertain. Germline V CDR1 and CDR2: PRHDT, FYEKMQ (reference sequence). Trimming took off 0 bases at V and 4 bases at J, with 3 bases between the two ends. The CDR3 is made up of 13 amino acids. The CDR3 DNA follows: TGTGCCAGCAGCTTAGGACGCACCGGGGAGCTGTTTTTT. Protein product: CASSLGRTGELFF.

The V gene is TRBV6-1, the J gene TRBJ2-7; 8 nucleotides line up with TRBD1. There are 16 residues in the CDR3. Germline CDR1 MNHNS, CDR2 SASEGT. The trim removed 2 bases at V and 0 bases at J, leaving 6 bases unmatched. The CDR3 region has the DNA TGTGCCAGCAGTGAACCGCGCGGGACAGGCTCCTACGAGCAGTACTTC. It translates to CASSEPRGTGSYEQYF.

This clone was observed a single time. This chain connects TRBV25-1 to TRBJ2-3, with D unclear. Trimming stripped 1 base from V and 2 bases from J, with 10 bases between. Germline V CDR1 and CDR2: MGHDK, SYGVNS. There are 15 residues in the CDR3. Here the CDR3 reads CASSEWVGLTDTQYF. The CDR3 nucleotides are TGTGCCAGCAGTGAATGGGTAGGCCTCACAGATACGCAGTATTTT.

The V and J genes are TRBV27 and TRBJ2-5; D uncertain. Judging by the DNA end, TRBJ2-7 fits better; the J call may be wrong. The germline CDR1 and CDR2 sequences are MNHEY and SMNVEV (reference sequence). The CDR3 has 13 residues. CDR3 protein: CASSLRYSYEQYF. Written as DNA, the CDR3 is TGTGCCAGCAGTTTAAGGTACAGCTACGAGCAGTACTTC.

The CDR3 loop reads CASSLLGGAIYYGYTF. The CDR3 DNA is TGTGCCAGCAGCTTATTGGGAGGGGCGATATACTATGGCTACACCTTC. This rearrangement joins TRBV11-2 to TRBJ1-2; TRBD1 is a possible D gene (5 bases). CDR3 length: 16 residues. Trimming removed 2 bases at V and 3 bases at J, with 16 bases between. Germline V gene data show CDR1 as SGHAT and CDR2 as FQNNGV.

The chain recombines TRBV5-6 with TRBJ2-5; possibly TRBD1 or TRBD2 for D (6 bases each). CDR3 length: 13 residues. V lost 7 bases and J lost 5, with 15 bases in between. Germline V gives CDR1 SGHDT, CDR2 YYEEEE. The CDR3 coding sequence is TGTGCCAGCCAGGAATCGGGGGCCGAGACCCAGTACTTC. Encoded protein: CASQESGAETQYF.

This chain joins TRBV7-9 and TRBJ1-2; TRBD1 is a possible D gene (6 bases). Germline loops: CDR1 SEHNR, CDR2 FQNEAQ (reference sequence). The V end lost 5 bases, the J end lost 4 bases, and 17 bases lay between the germline ends. This CDR3 comprises 15 residues. The CDR3 region is CASSQYRVSPYGYTF. The CDR3 DNA reads TGTGCCAGCAGCCAATACAGGGTCTCTCCCTATGGCTACACCTTC.

This chain connects TRBV7-9 to TRBJ2-7; TRBD1 aligns across 8 bases. The V gene end was trimmed by 5 bases and the J gene end by 2 bases; junction bases not matched to a gene: 5. The CDR3 runs 14 residues. Germline CDR1 reads SEHNR; CDR2 reads FQNEAQ (reference sequence). This CDR3 is CASSGTGIPYEQYF. The CDR3 DNA follows: TGTGCCAGCAGCGGGACAGGAATCCCCTACGAGCAGTACTTC.

V gene TRBV2 combines with J gene TRBJ2-5; 12 bases agree with TRBD2. V lost 4 bases to trimming and J lost 5 bases; unmatched junction nucleotides: 5. CDR1 and CDR2 from the germline V gene are SNHLY and FYNNEI. This CDR3 has 15 residues. The CDR3 sequence is CASSGLAGEGETQYF. The CDR3, as DNA: TGTGCCAGCAGTGGACTAGCGGGAGAGGGGGAGACCCAGTACTTC.

The chain is built from TRBV13 and TRBJ2-3; D is perhaps TRBD2 (5 bases). Germline CDR1 reads PRHDT; CDR2 reads FYEKMQ (reference sequence). The CDR3 spans 15 residues. Trimming removed 0 bases at V and 1 base at J, with 8 bases between. The CDR3 loop is CASSLGLSGTDTQYF. CDR3 bases: TGTGCCAGCAGCTTAGGCCTTAGCGGCACAGATACGCAGTATTTT.

The rearrangement joins TRBV19 to TRBJ2-7; D gene uncertain. The CDR3 length is 14 residues. CDR1 LNHDA and CDR2 SQIVND come from the germline V gene (reference sequence). With 1 base removed from V and 3 bases from J, the gap between germline ends came to 10 bases. DNA of the CDR3: TGTGCCAGTAGTATAGCGGCGGATTACTACGAGCAGTACTTC. It is translated as CASSIAADYYEQYF. The variable domain in full, with the rest retrieved from reference TRBV19 and TRBJ2-7, is DGGITQSPKYLFRKEGQNVTLSCEQNLNHDAMYWYRQDPGQGLRLIYYSQIVNDFQKGDIAEGYSVSREKKESFPLTVTSAQKNPTAFYLCASSIAADYYEQYFGPGTRLTVT.

The chain links TRBV7-9 to TRBJ2-5; 8 nucleotides line up with TRBD2. V was pared by 5 bases and J by 4 bases, with 18 bases of the junction left unmatched. This CDR3 has 18 amino acids. CDR1 is SEHNR and CDR2 is FQNEAQ in the germline V gene (reference sequence). The CDR3 coding sequence is TGTGCCAGCAGCCCGGAGTGGGGGTCCGGGAGGGGTGGAGAGACCCAGTACTTC. This encodes CASSPEWGSGRGGETQYF.

V gene TRBV10-2 combines with J gene TRBJ1-1; no definite D call. CDR1 and CDR2 from the germline V gene are WSHSY and SAAADI. V dropped 0 bases and J dropped 0 bases, with 8 bases sitting between them. This CDR3 has 15 amino acids. As DNA, the CDR3 is TGCGCCAGCAGTGAGTCTAGGTTATTGAACACTGAAGCTTTCTTT. Its translation: CASSESRLLNTEAFF.

The CDR3 nucleotides are TGCGCCAGCAGCCAAGTCTTCGGAGAGCAGTTCTTC. Its protein product is CASSQVFGEQFF. This chain uses TRBV4-1 with TRBJ2-1, with D unresolved. CDR1 and CDR2 (germline): MGHRA, YSYEKL. The CDR3 is made up of 12 amino acids. Trimming pared 1 base from V and 10 bases from J, leaving 8 bases between.

The V and J genes are TRBV27 and TRBJ2-1; no definite D call. V shed 3 bases and J shed 5 bases, with 8 bases lying between them. The CDR3 contains 13 residues. Germline V gives CDR1 MNHEY, CDR2 SMNVEV (reference sequence). CDR3 residues: CASSFDTHNEQFF. For the CDR3, the DNA is TGTGCCAGCAGTTTCGACACCCACAATGAGCAGTTCTTC.

The J gene is TRBJ2-1, the V gene TRBV27; D assignment may be TRBD1 or TRBD2 (5 bases each). The CDR3 totals 14 residues. The germline V and J ends were trimmed by 6 bases and 7 bases, with 16 bases remaining between them. CDR1 and CDR2 from the germline V gene are MNHEY and SMNVEV (reference sequence). The CDR3 spells CASRSSSGTNEQFF. CDR3 nucleotides: TGTGCCAGCAGGTCTAGCAGTGGGACGAATGAGCAGTTCTTC.